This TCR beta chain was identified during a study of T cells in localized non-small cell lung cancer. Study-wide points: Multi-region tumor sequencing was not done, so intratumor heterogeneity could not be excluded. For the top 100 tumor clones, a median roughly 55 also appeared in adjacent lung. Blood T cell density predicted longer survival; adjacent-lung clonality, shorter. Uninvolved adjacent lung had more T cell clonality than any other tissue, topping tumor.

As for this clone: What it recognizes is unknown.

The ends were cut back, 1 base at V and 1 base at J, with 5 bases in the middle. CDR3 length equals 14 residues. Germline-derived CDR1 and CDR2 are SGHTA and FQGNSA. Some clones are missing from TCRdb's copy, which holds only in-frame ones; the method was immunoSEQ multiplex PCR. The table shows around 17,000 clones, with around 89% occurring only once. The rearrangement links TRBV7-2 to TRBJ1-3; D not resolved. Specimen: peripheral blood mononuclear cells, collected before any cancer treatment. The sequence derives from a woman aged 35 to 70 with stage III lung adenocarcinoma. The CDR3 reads CASSLGGSGNTIYF. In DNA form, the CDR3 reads TGTGCCAGCAGCTTAGGGGGATCTGGAAACACCATATATTTT.